Sequencing of this TCR beta chain was carried out in a study of T and B cells in COVID-19 patients (dated by TCRdb to 2020 to 2021). In the study overall: Using TRB and IGH repertoire sequencing of peripheral blood, the study characterized adaptive immunity in COVID-19 patients who had active infection or had recovered. A recovered cohort was made up of roughly 19 patients contributing fewer than 25 samples, mostly after mild to moderate COVID-19 managed as outpatients. The recovered cohort had a median age of around 37 years, compared with approximately 67 years in the active-infection cohort. In the active-infection cohort, about 65% of the roughly 20 patients were critically ill and required mechanical ventilation or ECMO. In the active-infection cohort, about 90% of the 20 patients had comorbidities linked to unfavorable COVID-19 outcome. The repository of TCR and BCR sequences included 55 to 75 time points from over 35 patients, and more than 7 million TCR sequences were analysed. Two patients were included in both the recovered and active cohorts because samples were available from active disease and after recovery. Repertoire analyses used an age-matched reference group of around 41 healthy donors who were negative for COVID-19 antibodies as the comparison. As many as 9 follow-up blood samples were taken per patient, and some of the samples covered different disease stages within the same individual. The full study reports these points: It was stated that prospective validation of the reported TCR clusters was required before the clusters could be put to clinical use. TRBV/TRBJ gene usage was reported as strongly skewed in patients with COVID-19. TRB repertoires were highly clonal in active COVID-19, whereas diversity and richness at recovery rose above healthy donor levels. Specific T cell subsets (CD4+/Treg/CD8+) and sorted SARS-CoV-2-responsive or tetramer+ T cells had not yet been sequenced, and these experiments were ongoing. Few blood samples were available from mildly ill patients while symptoms were present or from severe cases at early time points. A total of around 2,500 TCR clusters were exclusive to the recovered cohort, and 25 to 35 of those clusters were low-pGen clusters. The cohort was considered too small to assess HLA contributions to COVID-19 susceptibility or severity.

This clonotype was seen more than once but under ten times. Its antigen specificity is not known. No quality values exist for individual bases; no much larger clone is one base distant. Sequencing relied on an Illumina MiSeq. TRB rearrangements were amplified by multiplex PCR with BIOMED2 TRB-A/B primer pools. Two consecutive PCRs added Illumina-compatible adapters and 7-nucleotide sample barcodes to the amplicons. Phusion HS II polymerase was used for all library PCRs. The amplicons were purified from gel with the NucleoSpin Gel and PCR Clean-up kit, measured on Qubit, and then pooled at 4 to 5 nM. Amplicon pool quality was checked on an Agilent 2100 Bioanalyzer before Illumina next-generation sequencing. The original methods were these. Annotation of TRB rearrangements was performed with MiXCR 3.0.8 using the default MiXCR reference library. Non-productive reads and sequences with fewer than 2 reads were removed, and each unique CDR3 nucleotide sequence was counted as one clone. R 3.5.1 was used to calculate clonality, diversity, richness and V-J gene usage. TCR clustering by CDR3 similarity used GLIPH2, with generation probabilities calculated by OLGA. Only GLIPH2 clusters containing at least four unique TCR clonotypes present in at least three individuals were kept. TCRdb reanalyzed the raw reads on its own, using fastp at Q25 for trimming and MiXCR for clone calling, and kept in-frame beta chains. CDR3 protein duplicates are merged, each entry listing the most common genes and DNA. TCRdb's processing, not the study's, gives the V and J calls here. A total of over 9,500 distinct CDR3 sequences appear in this sample, around 30% of them only once. The leading ten clones occupy around 28% of the sample.

According to the germline V gene, CDR1 reads SGHRS and CDR2 reads YFSETQ. V is cut by 4 bases and J by 4 bases, and the space between the germline ends is 8 bases. Reading from cysteine to phenylalanine, the CDR3 counts 12 amino acids. The read is trimmed to its CDR3 DNA, 36 bases read in frame from base 1. Genomic DNA extracted from blood was used in amounts of about 220-550 ng for amplification of TRB repertoires. Sequencing was performed on blood. The chain is assembled from TRBV5-1 and TRBJ1-2; TRBD1 might be the D gene, on 5 matching bases. The TCR was taken from a human donor who had recovered from COVID-19. The CDR3: CASSPDSYGYTF. The DNA sequence reads TGCGCCAGCAGCCCCGACAGCTATGGCTACACCTTC.